Below are 22 T cell receptor beta chains sequenced from a single sample in a study of blood T cell repertoires in COVID-19. The protocol was immunoSEQ multiplex PCR, while the TCRdb copy is restricted to in-frame clones and leaves out a portion. The table has 100,000 or so clones, around 79% seen once. Sequencing was carried out using peripheral blood. The origin of the receptors is a man aged 70-80 years with active or convalescent COVID-19.

For the CDR3, the DNA is TGTGCCAGCAGTTATAGGATGCGACTCAAGACCTACAATGAGCAGTTCTTC. This sequence encodes CASSYRMRLKTYNEQFF. The V and J genes are TRBV6-2 or TRBV6-3 and TRBJ2-1; D is uncertain. There are 17 residues in the CDR3. V was pared by 3 bases and J by 2 bases, with 17 bases between. Germline assignment: CDR1 MNHEY and CDR2 SVGEGT.

The chain links TRBV30 to TRBJ1-1; 8 positions agree with TRBD1. After removal of 8 bases from V and 7 bases from J, the junction contained 6 bases not matched to a gene. CDR1 is GTSNPN, CDR2 SVGIG, per germline (reference sequence). CDR3 length: 11 residues. The CDR3 DNA follows: TGTGCCGGACAGGGATGGGGTGAAGCTTTCTTT. It yields the protein CAGQGWGEAFF.

This clone was seen just once. This chain uses TRBV6-1 with TRBJ1-5; 10 bases are shared with TRBD1. V lost 2 bases, J lost 9 bases, and 7 bases stayed unmatched. Germline lookup yields CDR1 MNHNS and CDR2 SASEGT. The CDR3 has 15 residues. The CDR3 DNA sequence: TGTGCCAGCAGTGAACCCGACAGGGGGCGAGGGCCCCAGCATTTT. It encodes CASSEPDRGRGPQHF.

CDR3 protein: CASSDGLAGVRVTQYF. In DNA, the CDR3 is TGCGCCAGCAGCGACGGACTAGCGGGAGTTCGGGTTACGCAGTATTTT. The chain carries TRBV5-1 and TRBJ2-3, with 13 bases matching TRBD2. Germline lookup yields CDR1 SGHRS and CDR2 YFSETQ. CDR3 length equals 16 residues. The V segment lost 4 bases and the J segment 8 bases; nucleotides outside the gene matches: 10. Using reference TRBV5-1 and TRBJ2-3 for the parts outside the CDR3, the full variable domain is KAGVTQTPRYLIKTRGQQVTLSCSPISGHRSVSWYQQTPGQGLQFLFEYFSETQRNKGNFPGRFSGRQFSNSRSEMNVSTLELGDSALYLCASSDGLAGVRVTQYFGPGTRLTVL.

The rearrangement uses TRBV5-6 and TRBJ2-3, with a possible D match to TRBD1 (6 bases). The germline V and J ends were trimmed by 4 bases and 4 bases, with 10 bases remaining between them. The CDR3 spans 13 residues. The germline V gene has CDR1 SGHDT and CDR2 YYEEEE. The CDR3 sequence: CASSVGAADTQYF. The DNA of the CDR3 is TGTGCCAGCAGCGTGGGGGCAGCAGATACGCAGTATTTT.

V usage is TRBV10-1 and J usage is TRBJ1-1; D uncertain. There are 13 residues in the CDR3. CDR1 and CDR2 (germline): WNHNN, SYGVQD (reference sequence). Trimming left V 5 bases short and J 0 bases short, with 7 bases between. Here the CDR3 reads CASSRDLNTEAFF. In nucleotides, the CDR3 is TGCGCCAGCAGTCGAGATCTGAACACTGAAGCTTTCTTT.

The V gene is TRBV7-2, the J gene TRBJ2-2; D gene unclear. Looked up from germline, CDR1 is SGHTA and CDR2 is FQGNSA. The CDR3 is made up of 14 amino acids. V lost 5 bases and J 0 bases, leaving 7 bases between the germline ends. The CDR3 DNA reads TGTGCCAGCAGCCGCGGAACGAACACCGGGGAGCTGTTTTTT. The encoded protein is CASSRGTNTGELFF.

The chain recombines TRBV3-1 (or the pseudogene TRBV3-2) with TRBJ1-5; 9 nucleotides match TRBD1. Germline V gives CDR1 LGHDT, CDR2 YNNKEL (reference sequence). The CDR3 runs to 14 residues. V dropped 1 base and J dropped 9; count of bases not matched to a gene: 4. The DNA for the CDR3 is TGTGCCAGCAGCCAAGCGGACAGGGGAGGGCCCCAGCATTTT. It is translated as CASSQADRGGPQHF.

The gene calls are TRBV2 and TRBJ2-1, with TRBD1 identical over 7 bases. Germline V gene data show CDR1 as SNHLY and CDR2 as FYNNEI. This CDR3 spans 17 amino acids. Trimming cost V 3 bases and J 0 bases; bases outside gene matches: 8. CDR3 loop: CASSDPGQPSSYNEQFF. The CDR3 nucleotides read TGTGCCAGCAGTGATCCGGGACAGCCATCCTCCTACAATGAGCAGTTCTTC.

V and J are TRBV3-1 (or the pseudogene TRBV3-2) and TRBJ2-7; no clear D. This CDR3 spans 13 amino acids. In germline, CDR1 is LGHDT, CDR2 YNNKEL (reference sequence). Trimming took 1 base from V and 2 from J, leaving 6 bases between them. The CDR3 DNA follows: TGTGCCAGCAGCCAAGGGCTAGCCTACGAGCAGTACTTC. It encodes CASSQGLAYEQYF.

V and J are TRBV2 and TRBJ1-3, with 10 positions matching TRBD1. CDR3 size: 16 residues. The V segment lost 6 bases and the J segment 2 bases; nucleotides outside the gene matches: 7. Germline CDR1 is SNHLY and CDR2 is FYNNEI. The CDR3 region is CASSLRGTGAGNTIYF. The CDR3 coding sequence is TGTGCCAGCAGCCTGCGAGGGACAGGGGCTGGAAACACCATATATTTT.

This rearrangement joins TRBV6-2 or TRBV6-3 to TRBJ2-1; D unclear. V lost 0 bases and J 4 bases, leaving 7 bases between the germline ends. CDR3 length equals 14 residues. Per germline, CDR1 MNHEY and CDR2 SVGEGT. The CDR3 region is CASSYSGGYNEQFF. The CDR3 nucleotides read TGTGCCAGCAGTTACTCCGGCGGTTACAATGAGCAGTTCTTC.

This clone was picked up one time. The chain is built from TRBV11-2 and TRBJ2-7; D might be TRBD1 (5 bases). Germline CDR1 SGHAT, CDR2 FQNNGV. The ends were cut back, 1 base at V and 5 bases at J, with 9 bases in the middle. The CDR3 contains 13 residues. The CDR3 nucleotides are TGTGCCAGCAGCTTAGGACAGAACAACGAGCAGTACTTC. Protein sequence: CASSLGQNNEQYF.

CDR3 protein: CASSPFQGETQYF. CDR3 DNA sequence: TGTGCCAGCTCACCATTTCAGGGAGAGACCCAGTACTTC. The chain couples TRBV18 to TRBJ2-5; perhaps TRBD1 as D (5 bases). The CDR3 is made up of 13 amino acids. Trimming shortened V by 2 bases and J by 4 bases, and 8 bases separated the two germline ends. The germline gives CDR1 KGHSH, CDR2 LQKENI.

CDR3 region: CASMDMRTDTQYF. The DNA of the CDR3 is TGCGCCAGCATGGACATGAGGACAGATACGCAGTATTTT. The chain carries TRBV5-1 and TRBJ2-3; tentatively, D is TRBD1 (5 bases). Germline V gene sequence: CDR1 SGHRS, CDR2 YFSETQ. The CDR3 contains 13 residues. V was trimmed by 6 bases and J by 3 bases, leaving 11 bases between them.

In this sample, this clone turned up a few times. The chain has TRBV29-1 and TRBJ2-1; 9 positions match TRBD2. This CDR3 comprises 14 residues. The trim removed 4 bases at V and 7 bases at J, leaving 8 bases unmatched. In germline, CDR1 is SQVTM, CDR2 ANQGSEA. CDR3 nucleotides: TGCAGCGTTGTAGGTCTAGCGGGATGGAATGAGCAGTTCTTC. Its protein is CSVVGLAGWNEQFF.

The chain links TRBV27 to TRBJ1-2; D may be TRBD1 (6 bases). The ends were cut back, 6 bases at V and 6 bases at J, with 17 bases in the middle. Germline CDR1 is MNHEY and CDR2 is SMNVEV (reference sequence). This CDR3 comprises 14 residues. The CDR3 loop reads CASSYGGQPDGYTF. CDR3 DNA: TGTGCCAGCAGCTATGGGGGACAACCGGATGGCTACACCTTC.

This clone was counted a single time. V usage is TRBV27 and J usage is TRBJ2-1, with 15 bases that match TRBD2. The germline V gene encodes CDR1 MNHEY and CDR2 SMNVEV (reference sequence). The V gene end was trimmed by 6 bases and the J gene end by 8 bases; junction bases not matched to a gene: 11. The CDR3 runs 17 residues. CDR3 in amino acids: CASSRGLAGGPGYEQFF. For the CDR3, the DNA is TGTGCCAGCAGCCGCGGACTAGCGGGAGGGCCTGGATATGAGCAGTTCTTC.

The V gene is TRBV28, the J gene TRBJ1-1; D is possibly TRBD1 (5 bases). V was shortened by 5 bases and J by 1 base, with 8 bases between the two germline ends. This CDR3 contains 13 residues. Looked up from germline, CDR1 is MDHEN and CDR2 is SYDVKM. CDR3 nucleotide sequence: TGTGCCAGCAGTCGACAGAAGAACACTGAAGCTTTCTTT. Translating gives CASSRQKNTEAFF.

Only a few counts were recorded for this clone. The genes are TRBV19 and TRBJ2-3; the match to TRBD1 covers 7 bases. Germline V gene data show CDR1 as LNHDA and CDR2 as SQIVND (reference sequence). The ends lost 6 bases at V and 3 bases at J; junction bases unmatched: 6. The CDR3 is made up of 14 amino acids. CDR3: CASRRQGSTDTQYF. Here the CDR3 DNA reads TGTGCCAGTAGGAGACAGGGTTCAACAGATACGCAGTATTTT.

This chain connects TRBV5-1 to TRBJ1-1; possible D gene TRBD1, 5 bases. Trimming shortened V by 5 bases and J by 1 base, and 6 bases separated the two germline ends. Germline CDR1 is SGHRS and CDR2 is YFSETQ. The CDR3 covers 12 residues. The CDR3 DNA follows: TGCGCCAGCAGTGGGGCGAACACTGAAGCTTTCTTT. Encoded protein: CASSGANTEAFF.

This clone was counted a few times. The chain carries TRBV5-1 and TRBJ1-3; D is ambiguous. Germline CDR1 is SGHRS and CDR2 is YFSETQ. Trimming removed 4 bases at V and 2 bases at J, with 16 bases between. The CDR3 length is 16 residues. The CDR3: CASSLDPGLTGNTIYF. CDR3 bases: TGCGCCAGCAGCCTAGACCCCGGACTGACTGGAAACACCATATATTTT.